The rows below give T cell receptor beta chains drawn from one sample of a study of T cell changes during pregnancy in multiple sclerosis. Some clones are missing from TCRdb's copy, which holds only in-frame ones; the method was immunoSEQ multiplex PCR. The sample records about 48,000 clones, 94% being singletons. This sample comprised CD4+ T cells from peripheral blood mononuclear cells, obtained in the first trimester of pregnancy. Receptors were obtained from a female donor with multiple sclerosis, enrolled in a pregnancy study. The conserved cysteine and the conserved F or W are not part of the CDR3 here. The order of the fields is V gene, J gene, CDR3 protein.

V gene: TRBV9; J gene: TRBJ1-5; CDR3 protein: ASSEQGKGDQPQH
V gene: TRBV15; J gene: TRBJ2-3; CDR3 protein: ATRRPGLQTDTQY
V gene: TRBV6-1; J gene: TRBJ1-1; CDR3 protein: ASSEGGAYTEAF
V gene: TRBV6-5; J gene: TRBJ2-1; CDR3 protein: ASSIPGTTNEQF
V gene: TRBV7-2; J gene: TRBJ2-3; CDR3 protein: ASSLRLAGSTDTQY
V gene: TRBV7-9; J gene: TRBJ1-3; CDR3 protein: ASSYRDSNISGNTIY
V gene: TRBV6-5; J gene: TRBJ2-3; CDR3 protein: ASTSGHPTDTQY
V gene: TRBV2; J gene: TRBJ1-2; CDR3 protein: ASERGTAANYGYT
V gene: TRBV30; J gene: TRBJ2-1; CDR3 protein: AWSRRTGGNNEQF
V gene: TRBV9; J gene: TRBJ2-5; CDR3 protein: ASSVTSGAQETQY
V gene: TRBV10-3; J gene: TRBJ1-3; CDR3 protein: AISRAGGGLSGNTIY
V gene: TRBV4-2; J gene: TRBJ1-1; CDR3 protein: ASSQIPGQGAGNTEAF
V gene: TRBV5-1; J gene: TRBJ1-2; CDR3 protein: ASSPGGQNYGYT
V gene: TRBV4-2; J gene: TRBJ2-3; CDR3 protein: ASSQGGEADTQY
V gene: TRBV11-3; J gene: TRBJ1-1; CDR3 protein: ASSLGARTGAAEAF
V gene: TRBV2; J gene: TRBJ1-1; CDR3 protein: ASSEALRRGEAF
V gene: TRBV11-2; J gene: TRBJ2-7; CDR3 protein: ASSSVGGRSYEQY
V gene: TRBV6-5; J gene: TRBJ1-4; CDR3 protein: ASSRGPTNEKLF
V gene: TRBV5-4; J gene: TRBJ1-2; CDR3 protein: ASSLVVGAILGYT
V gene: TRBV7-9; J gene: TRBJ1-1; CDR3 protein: ASSGIQGSTEAF
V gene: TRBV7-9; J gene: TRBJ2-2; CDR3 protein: ASSHPRGGGSNTGELF
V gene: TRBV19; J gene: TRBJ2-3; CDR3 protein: ASKAGGGYTDTQY
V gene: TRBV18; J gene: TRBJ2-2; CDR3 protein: ASSPLDSAAGELF
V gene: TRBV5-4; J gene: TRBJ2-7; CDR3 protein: ASSIQGYGEQY
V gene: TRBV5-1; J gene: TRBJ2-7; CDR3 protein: ASSLYGRGYEQY
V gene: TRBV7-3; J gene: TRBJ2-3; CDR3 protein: ASSATSGYIDTQY
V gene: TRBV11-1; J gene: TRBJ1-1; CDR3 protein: ASSSPFGMNTEAF
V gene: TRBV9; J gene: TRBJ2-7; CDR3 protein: ASSVGGQGIHYEQY
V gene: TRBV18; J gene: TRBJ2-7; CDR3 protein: ASSPLYNPTGSTSLRSSYEQY
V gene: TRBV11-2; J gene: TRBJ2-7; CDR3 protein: ASSLGRSVHEQY
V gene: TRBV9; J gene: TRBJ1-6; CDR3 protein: ASSVAPRSPLH
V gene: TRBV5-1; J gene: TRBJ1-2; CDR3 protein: ASSLEEGAFNYGYT
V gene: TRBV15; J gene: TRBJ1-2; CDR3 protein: ATSIHRGGYT
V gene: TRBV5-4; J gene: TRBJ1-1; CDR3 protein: ASTPQGRGTEAF
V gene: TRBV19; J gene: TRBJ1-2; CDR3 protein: ASSSHGRTYGYT
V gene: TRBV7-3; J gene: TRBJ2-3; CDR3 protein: ASSYPPEGRTDTQY
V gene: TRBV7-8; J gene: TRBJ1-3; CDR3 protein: ASSLEDRVAGNTIY
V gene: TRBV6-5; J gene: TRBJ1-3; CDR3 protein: ASRGGGNTIY
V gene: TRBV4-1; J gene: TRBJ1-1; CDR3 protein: ASSQFGGVINTEAF
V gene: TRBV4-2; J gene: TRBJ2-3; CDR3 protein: ASSQYTDTQY
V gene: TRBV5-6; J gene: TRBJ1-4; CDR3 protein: ASSFRTLSTNEKLF
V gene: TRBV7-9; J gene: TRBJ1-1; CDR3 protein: ASSLKRRAGTEAF
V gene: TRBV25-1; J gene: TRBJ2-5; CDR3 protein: ASRTSGTYSGETQY
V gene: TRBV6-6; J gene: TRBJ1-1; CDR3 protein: ASRSKGAPGEAF
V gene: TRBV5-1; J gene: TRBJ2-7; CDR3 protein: ASSSGGGYEQY
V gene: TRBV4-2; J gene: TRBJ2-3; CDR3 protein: ASSHEPALAMSTDTQY